The rows below give T cell receptor beta chains drawn from one sample of a study of blood T cells in healthy people across ages. Via MiXCR, TCRdb re-called the 5' RACE reads, giving one row per CDR3 protein. The sample shows approximately 940,000 distinct CDR3 sequences, around 49% of them seen only once. The material sequenced was blood. Receptor source: a man aged 30 to 45 in good health. The CDR3 runs from the conserved cysteine through the conserved F or W. A D gene is named only where the DNA matches it firmly. A row's size may be missing; if present it is once, few, many or a size class.

cdr3_aa: CASSLTSGEEEETQYF
cdr3_nt: TGCGCCAGCAGCTTGACAAGCGGGGAGGAGGAAGAGACCCAGTACTTC
d_call: TRBD2
j_call: TRBJ2-5
v_call: TRBV5-1
clone_size: -
cdr3_length: 16

cdr3_aa: CASSLQAGELFF
cdr3_nt: TGTGCCAGCAGTTTACAAGCCGGGGAGCTGTTTTTT
d_call: -
j_call: TRBJ2-2
v_call: TRBV27
clone_size: -
cdr3_length: 12

cdr3_aa: CASSLSSFRQGSDEQYF
cdr3_nt: TGTGCCAGCAGTTTATCTTCCTTCCGCCAGGGGTCCGACGAGCAGTACTTC
d_call: -
j_call: TRBJ2-7
v_call: TRBV28
clone_size: -
cdr3_length: 17

cdr3_aa: CASSLQMNTEAFF
cdr3_nt: TGTGCCAGCAGTTTGCAGATGAACACTGAAGCTTTCTTT
d_call: -
j_call: TRBJ1-1
v_call: TRBV12-3/TRBV12-4
clone_size: -
cdr3_length: 13

cdr3_aa: CASSLTSDGAFF
cdr3_nt: TGTGCCAGCAGCTTAACGTCTGACGGAGCTTTCTTT
d_call: -
j_call: TRBJ1-1
v_call: TRBV7-9
clone_size: -
cdr3_length: 12

cdr3_aa: CATNRSGGNHNSPLHF
cdr3_nt: TGTGCCACCAATCGATCTGGAGGGAACCATAATTCACCCCTCCACTTT
d_call: -
j_call: TRBJ1-6
v_call: TRBV6-1
clone_size: few
cdr3_length: 16

cdr3_aa: CASSLSQGPSSPLHF
cdr3_nt: TGTGCCAGCAGCCTCTCACAGGGCCCGTCTTCACCCCTCCACTTT
d_call: -
j_call: TRBJ1-6
v_call: TRBV5-5
clone_size: few
cdr3_length: 15

cdr3_aa: CASRQGESDEQYF
cdr3_nt: TGCGCCAGCCGACAGGGGGAATCCGACGAGCAGTACTTC
d_call: TRBD1
j_call: TRBJ2-7
v_call: TRBV4-1
clone_size: -
cdr3_length: 13

cdr3_aa: CASSHWQGQGETQYF
cdr3_nt: TGTGCCAGCAGCCATTGGCAGGGCCAGGGAGAGACCCAGTACTTC
d_call: -
j_call: TRBJ2-5
v_call: TRBV3-1
clone_size: -
cdr3_length: 15

cdr3_aa: CSVEGRHGYQETQYF
cdr3_nt: TGCAGCGTTGAAGGTAGACACGGGTACCAAGAGACCCAGTACTTC
d_call: -
j_call: TRBJ2-5
v_call: TRBV29-1
clone_size: -
cdr3_length: 15

cdr3_aa: CASLGSSGEFQETQYF
cdr3_nt: TGTGCCAGCCTAGGGAGTTCAGGGGAGTTCCAAGAGACCCAGTACTTC
d_call: -
j_call: TRBJ2-5
v_call: TRBV28
clone_size: -
cdr3_length: 16

cdr3_aa: CATSRDQLQDTQYF
cdr3_nt: TGTGCCACCAGCAGAGATCAATTACAAGATACGCAGTATTTT
d_call: -
j_call: TRBJ2-3
v_call: TRBV15
clone_size: -
cdr3_length: 14

cdr3_aa: CSARGGWGLGISSTDTQYF
cdr3_nt: TGCAGTGCTAGAGGGGGCTGGGGACTGGGGATTTCTAGCACAGATACGCAGTATTTT
d_call: -
j_call: TRBJ2-3
v_call: TRBV20-1
clone_size: few
cdr3_length: 19

cdr3_aa: CASSWKTGEADTQYF
cdr3_nt: TGTGCCAGCAGCTGGAAGACAGGGGAGGCAGATACGCAGTATTTT
d_call: TRBD1
j_call: TRBJ2-3
v_call: TRBV7-2
clone_size: -
cdr3_length: 15

cdr3_aa: CASSQDRTLHYEQYF
cdr3_nt: TGCGCCAGCAGCCAAGATAGGACCCTTCACTACGAGCAGTACTTC
d_call: -
j_call: TRBJ2-7
v_call: TRBV4-3
clone_size: -
cdr3_length: 15